These 18 T cell receptor beta chains share one sample of origin, sequenced in a study of regulatory T cells in long-lasting Graves disease. HTBI primers from iRepertoire and Arm-PCR of CDR3 regions yielded the TCR beta libraries. TCRdb fed the multiplex PCR reads into MiXCR, producing one record per CDR3 protein. This table has 600,000 to 800,000 distinct CDR3 sequences, about 30% appearing once. Time point defined: persistent/refractory GD, antithyroid drugs over 5 years with positive TRAb. PBMC-derived RNA was used for the TCR library. Sequencing was performed on peripheral blood mononuclear cells (PBMCs), taken when the disease was refractory, from a patient treated with antithyroid drugs. All receptors derive from a female donor with Graves disease.

In this sample, this clonotype turned up a few times. The gene calls are TRBV11-2 and TRBJ2-5; TRBD1 might be the D (6 bases). The CDR3 has 14 residues. Germline CDR1 and CDR2: SGHAT and FQNNGV. Trimming shortened V by 2 bases and J by 6 bases, and 13 bases separated the two germline ends. The CDR3 DNA reads TGTGCCAGCAGCTTACTCAGGGGCCGTCAGACCCAGTACTTC. This sequence encodes CASSLLRGRQTQYF.

This clonotype has a count of ten or more. This chain uses TRBV2 with TRBJ1-5; TRBD1 aligns across 8 bases. The CDR3 covers 15 residues. Germline CDR1 and CDR2: SNHLY and FYNNEI. The trim removed 6 bases at V and 6 bases at J, leaving 10 bases unmatched. In DNA, the CDR3 is TGTGCCAGCAGCCCCCGGACAGGGCTGAGTCAGCCCCAGCATTTT. It encodes CASSPRTGLSQPQHF. The full variable domain, with the rest looked up from reference TRBV2 and TRBJ1-5, is EPEVTQTPSHQVTQMGQEVILRCVPISNHLYFYWYRQILGQKVEFLVSFYNNEISEKSEIFDDQFSVERPDGSNFTLKIRSTKLEDSAMYFCASSPRTGLSQPQHFGDGTRLSIL.

The chain uses TRBV28 and TRBJ1-2, with a tentative D call TRBD1 (5 bases). The germline CDR1 and CDR2 sequences are MDHEN and SYDVKM. Between the trimmed V and J ends, which lost 2 bases and 8 bases, there was a span of 15 bases. The CDR3 contains 14 residues. CDR3 nucleotide sequence: TGTGCCAGCAGTTTAAGCGGGGGGGTAGGAGGCTACACCTTC. Translation gives CASSLSGGVGGYTF.

This clonotype was detected a few times. V gene TRBV7-2 combines with J gene TRBJ2-2; possibly TRBD1 for D (5 bases). CDR1 is SGHTA, CDR2 FQGNSA, per germline. V dropped 1 base and J dropped 6 bases, with 12 bases sitting between them. The CDR3 spans 15 residues. CDR3 residues: CASSLGWGQSGELFF. CDR3 DNA: TGTGCCAGCAGCTTAGGGTGGGGCCAATCCGGGGAGCTGTTTTTT.

V is TRBV7-3 and J is TRBJ1-6; TRBD1 is a possible D gene (6 bases). The CDR3 is 16 residues long. Germline values: CDR1 SGHTA, CDR2 FQGTGA. The V gene lost 2 bases and the J gene lost 7 bases, with 15 bases spanning the gap. The CDR3 region has the DNA TGTGCCAGCAGCTTACGGTCACAGGGCGGGAATTCACCCCTCCACTTT. This translates into CASSLRSQGGNSPLHF.

The chain combines TRBV29-1 with TRBJ1-1, with unresolved D. Trimming took off 6 bases at V and 0 bases at J, with 5 bases between the two ends. This CDR3 is 11 amino acids long. Germline loops: CDR1 SQVTM, CDR2 ANQGSEA. CDR3 bases: TGCAGCGTCGCTATGAACACTGAAGCTTTCTTT. This gives the protein CSVAMNTEAFF. Filled out from reference TRBV29-1 and TRBJ1-1, the complete variable domain reads SAVISQKPSRDICQRGTSLTIQCQVDSQVTMMFWYRQQPGQSLTLIATANQGSEATYESGFVIDKFPISRPNLTFSTLTVSNMSPEDSSIYLCSVAMNTEAFFGQGTRLTVV.

This clonotype occurred a few times. The chain recombines TRBV6-1 with TRBJ1-4; TRBD1 is a possible D gene (6 bases). This CDR3 region has 15 residues. Trimming cost V 4 bases and J 3 bases, with 12 bases left between them. Germline assignment: CDR1 MNHNS and CDR2 SASEGT. In nucleotides, the CDR3 is TGTGCCAGCAGTGCAGGGGTCGCCCCTAATGAAAAACTGTTTTTT. Encoded protein: CASSAGVAPNEKLFF.

The V gene is TRBV6-1, the J gene TRBJ2-7, with 8 bases lining up with TRBD1. The CDR3 runs 13 residues. V shed 6 bases, J shed 3 bases, and the junction held 4 bases outside the gene matches. Germline CDR1 MNHNS, CDR2 SASEGT. The CDR3 sequence is CASRTGALYEQYF. The DNA of the CDR3 is TGTGCCAGCAGGACAGGGGCACTCTACGAGCAGTACTTC.

This clonotype was observed many times. J is TRBJ1-1 and V is TRBV11-2; unclear D gene. Germline V gives CDR1 SGHAT, CDR2 FQNNGV. This CDR3 contains 11 residues. Between the trimmed V and J ends, which lost 0 bases and 8 bases, there was a span of 4 bases. The CDR3 sequence: CASSLDGEAFF. CDR3 in DNA: TGTGCCAGCAGCTTAGATGGAGAAGCTTTCTTT.

The J gene is TRBJ2-4, the V gene TRBV18; 7 nucleotides match TRBD1. CDR1 and CDR2 (germline): KGHSH, LQKENI. After removal of 3 bases from V and 8 bases from J, the junction contained 4 bases not matched to a gene. The CDR3 runs to 13 residues. CDR3 loop: CASSPLGQDIQYF. The CDR3 DNA sequence: TGTGCCAGCTCACCTCTCGGACAGGACATTCAGTACTTC.

J is TRBJ1-4 and V is TRBV7-9; possible D gene TRBD1, 5 bases. Trimming stripped 4 bases from V and 7 bases from J, with 22 bases between. CDR3 length: 17 amino acids. CDR1 SEHNR and CDR2 FQNEAQ come from the germline V gene (reference sequence). Here the CDR3 reads CASSSIHEGSFGEKLFF. The CDR3 DNA reads TGTGCCAGCAGCTCCATACACGAGGGGTCGTTTGGTGAAAAACTGTTTTTT.

The rearrangement uses TRBV6-5 and TRBJ2-7, with TRBD2 matching over 13 bases. Germline lookup yields CDR1 MNHEY and CDR2 SVGAGI. The CDR3 length is 16 residues. With V trimmed by 2 bases and J by 3 bases, 4 bases remained unmatched. The CDR3 loop is CASSYGGTSGNYEQYF. As DNA, the CDR3 is TGTGCCAGCAGTTACGGCGGGACTAGCGGGAACTACGAGCAGTACTTC.

This clonotype has just one count. The rearrangement uses TRBV7-9 and TRBJ2-7, with TRBD2 identical over 14 bases. Trimming removed 5 bases from V and 1 base from J; junction bases left unmatched: 10. The CDR3 covers 18 residues. Germline V gene sequence: CDR1 SEHNR, CDR2 FQNEAQ (reference sequence). CDR3 residues: CASSATSGRESGSYEQYF. The CDR3 region has the DNA TGTGCCAGCAGCGCGACTAGCGGGAGGGAAAGCGGGTCCTACGAGCAGTACTTC.

The V and J genes are TRBV28 and TRBJ2-7; 11 bases align to TRBD2. The V gene's germline CDR1 is MDHEN and CDR2 SYDVKM. There are 15 residues in the CDR3. The V segment lost 1 base and the J segment 5 bases; nucleotides outside the gene matches: 4. The CDR3 DNA is TGTGCCAGCAGTTTATTCACTAGCGGGAGCCACGAGCAGTACTTC. Translating gives CASSLFTSGSHEQYF.

The chain uses TRBV12-3 or TRBV12-4 and TRBJ1-4; 7 nucleotides match TRBD1. CDR3 length: 14 amino acids. V lost 6 bases to trimming and J lost 11 bases; unmatched junction nucleotides: 12. CDR3 amino acids: CASSPTGRAEKLFF. As DNA, the CDR3 is TGTGCCAGCAGCCCGACAGGGAGGGCAGAGAAACTGTTTTTT.

V is TRBV7-3 and J is TRBJ2-7, with 7 bases aligning to TRBD2. Germline-derived CDR1 and CDR2 are SGHTA and FQGTGA. V lost 2 bases and J lost 11; bases outside the gene matches: 18. This CDR3 has 16 amino acids. The CDR3 loop reads CASSLPSSGLNPGEYF. Here the CDR3 DNA reads TGTGCCAGCAGCTTACCCTCTAGCGGCCTAAATCCGGGGGAGTACTTC.

The rearrangement joins TRBV2 to TRBJ2-6, with 7 bases lining up with TRBD1. Trimming at V came to 8 bases and at J to 6 bases, leaving 10 bases not matched to a gene. Germline V lookup: CDR1 SNHLY, CDR2 FYNNEI. The CDR3 is 15 amino acids. The DNA for the CDR3 is TGTGCCAGCTCCGCCGACAGGGTTTCGGCCAACGTCCTGACTTTC. This translates into CASSADRVSANVLTF.

This clonotype was observed a handful of times. The V gene is TRBV6-1, the J gene TRBJ1-1; TRBD1 agrees at 11 bases. This CDR3 is 16 amino acids long. Germline trimming cut 6 bases from V and 2 bases from J; bases unmatched to any gene: 8. The germline CDR1 and CDR2 sequences are MNHNS and SASEGT. CDR3 protein: CASSPGQGARNTEAFF. The CDR3, as DNA: TGTGCCAGCAGCCCCGGACAGGGGGCACGAAACACTGAAGCTTTCTTT.